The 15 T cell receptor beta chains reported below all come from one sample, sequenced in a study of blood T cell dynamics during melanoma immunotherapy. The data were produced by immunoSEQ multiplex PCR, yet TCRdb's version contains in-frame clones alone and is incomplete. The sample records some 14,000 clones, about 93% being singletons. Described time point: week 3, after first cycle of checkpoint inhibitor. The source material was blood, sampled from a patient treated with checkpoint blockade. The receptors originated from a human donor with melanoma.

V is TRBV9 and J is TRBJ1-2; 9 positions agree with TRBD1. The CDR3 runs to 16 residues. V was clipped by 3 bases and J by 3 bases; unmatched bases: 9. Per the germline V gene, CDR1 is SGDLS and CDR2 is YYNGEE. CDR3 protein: CASSGPTDRGDYGYTF. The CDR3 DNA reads TGTGCCAGCAGCGGACCTACGGACAGGGGCGACTATGGCTACACCTTC. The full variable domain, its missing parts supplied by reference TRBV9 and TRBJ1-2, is DSGVTQTPKHLITATGQRVTLRCSPRSGDLSVYWYQQSLDQGLQFLIQYYNGEERAKGNILERFSAQQFPDLHSELNLSSLELGDSALYFCASSGPTDRGDYGYTFGSGTRLTVV.

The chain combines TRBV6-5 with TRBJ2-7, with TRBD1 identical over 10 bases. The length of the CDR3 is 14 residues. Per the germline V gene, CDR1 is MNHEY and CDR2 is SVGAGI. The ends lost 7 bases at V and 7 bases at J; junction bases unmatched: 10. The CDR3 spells CASTPGTGVDEQYF. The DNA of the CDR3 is TGTGCCAGCACCCCCGGGACAGGGGTCGATGAGCAGTACTTC.

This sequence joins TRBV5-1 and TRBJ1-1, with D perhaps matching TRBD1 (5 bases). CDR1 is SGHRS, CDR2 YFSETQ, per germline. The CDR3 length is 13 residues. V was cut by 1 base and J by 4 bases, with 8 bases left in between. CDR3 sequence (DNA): TGCGCCAGCAGCTTGTGGGGGGGCACTGAAGCTTTCTTT. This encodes CASSLWGGTEAFF.

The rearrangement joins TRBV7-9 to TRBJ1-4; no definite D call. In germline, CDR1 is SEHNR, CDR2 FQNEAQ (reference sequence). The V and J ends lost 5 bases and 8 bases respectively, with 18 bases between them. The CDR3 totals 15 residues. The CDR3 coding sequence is TGTGCCAGCAGCCGTGGCCGGGGTTCAGTGGAAAAACTGTTTTTT. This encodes CASSRGRGSVEKLFF.

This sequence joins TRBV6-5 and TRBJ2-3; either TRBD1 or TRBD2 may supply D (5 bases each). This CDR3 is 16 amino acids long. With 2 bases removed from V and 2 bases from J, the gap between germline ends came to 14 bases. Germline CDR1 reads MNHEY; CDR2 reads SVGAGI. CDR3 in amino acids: CASSYEGLRSTDTQYF. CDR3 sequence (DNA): TGTGCCAGCAGTTACGAGGGGTTGAGGTCCACAGATACGCAGTATTTT.

The CDR3 is CASSSGHEPLHF. Written as DNA, the CDR3 is TGCGCCAGCAGTTCAGGGCATGAGCCCCTCCACTTT. The V call is TRBV5-1, the J call TRBJ1-6; weak D call: TRBD1 (5 bases). This CDR3 is built from 12 residues. Deletions cut 5 bases from V and 13 bases from J, with 13 bases between. Germline V gives CDR1 SGHRS, CDR2 YFSETQ.

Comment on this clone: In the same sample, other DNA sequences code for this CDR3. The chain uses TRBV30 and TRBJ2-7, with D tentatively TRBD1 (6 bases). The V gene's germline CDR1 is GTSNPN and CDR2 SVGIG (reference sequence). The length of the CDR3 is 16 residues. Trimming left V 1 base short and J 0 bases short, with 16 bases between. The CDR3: CAWSEYRQVSSYEQYF. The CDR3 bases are TGTGCCTGGAGTGAATACCGACAGGTGAGCTCCTACGAGCAGTACTTC.

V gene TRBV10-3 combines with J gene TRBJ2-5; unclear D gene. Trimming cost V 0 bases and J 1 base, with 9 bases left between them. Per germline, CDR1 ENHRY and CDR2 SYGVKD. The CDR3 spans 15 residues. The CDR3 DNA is TGTGCCATCAGTGAGTCATTAACAGCCCAAGAGACCCAGTACTTC. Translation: CAISESLTAQETQYF.

This chain's CDR3 is CASSTYMNTGELFF. As DNA, the CDR3 is TGCGCCAGCAGCACCTACATGAACACCGGGGAGCTGTTTTTT. The chain has TRBV5-1 and TRBJ2-2; D ambiguous. This CDR3 is built from 14 residues. Germline V gene data show CDR1 as SGHRS and CDR2 as YFSETQ. V lost 4 bases and J lost 1, with 8 bases in between. The variable domain in full, with the rest retrieved from reference TRBV5-1 and TRBJ2-2, is KAGVTQTPRYLIKTRGQQVTLSCSPISGHRSVSWYQQTPGQGLQFLFEYFSETQRNKGNFPGRFSGRQFSNSRSEMNVSTLELGDSALYLCASSTYMNTGELFFGEGSRLTVL.

DNA of the CDR3: TGCGCCAGCAGCCAAAGCCTGGATAGCGGGGGCAAAAACATTCAGTACTTC. This gives the protein CASSQSLDSGGKNIQYF. The V gene is TRBV4-1, the J gene TRBJ2-4, with 9 bases lining up with TRBD2. The V gene end was trimmed by 2 bases and the J gene end by 3 bases; junction bases not matched to a gene: 8. Germline V CDR1 and CDR2: MGHRA, YSYEKL. The CDR3 sequence is 17 residues long.

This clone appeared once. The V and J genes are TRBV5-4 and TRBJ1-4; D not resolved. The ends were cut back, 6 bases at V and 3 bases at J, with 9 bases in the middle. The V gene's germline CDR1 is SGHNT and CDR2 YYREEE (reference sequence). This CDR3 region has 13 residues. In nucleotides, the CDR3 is TGTGCCAGCACCGAAGCGGCTAATGAAAAACTGTTTTTT. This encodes CASTEAANEKLFF.

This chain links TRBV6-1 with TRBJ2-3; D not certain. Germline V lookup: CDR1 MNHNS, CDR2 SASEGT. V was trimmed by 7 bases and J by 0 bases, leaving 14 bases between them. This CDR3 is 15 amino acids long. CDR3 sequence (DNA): TGTGCCAGCATCGGCGTGGGTTCAAGCACAGATACGCAGTATTTT. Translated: CASIGVGSSTDTQYF.

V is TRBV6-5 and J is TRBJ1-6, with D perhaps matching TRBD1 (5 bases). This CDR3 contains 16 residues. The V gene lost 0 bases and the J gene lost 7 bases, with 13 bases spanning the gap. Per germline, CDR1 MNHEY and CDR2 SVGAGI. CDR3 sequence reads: CASSYSRSQGNSPLHF. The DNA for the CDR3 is TGTGCCAGCAGTTACTCGAGAAGTCAGGGAAATTCACCCCTCCACTTT.

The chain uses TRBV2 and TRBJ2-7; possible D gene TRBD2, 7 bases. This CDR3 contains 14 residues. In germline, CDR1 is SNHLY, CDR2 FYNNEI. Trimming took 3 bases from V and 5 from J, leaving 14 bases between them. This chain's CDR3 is CASSETGRGNEQYF. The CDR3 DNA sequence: TGTGCCAGCAGTGAGACGGGGAGGGGGAACGAGCAGTACTTC.

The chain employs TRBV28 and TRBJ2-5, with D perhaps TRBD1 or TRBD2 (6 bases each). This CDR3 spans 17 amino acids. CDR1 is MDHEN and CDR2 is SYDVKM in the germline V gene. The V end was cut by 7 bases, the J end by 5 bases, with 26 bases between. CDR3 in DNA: TGTGCCAGCAACAGGCGGCCGCTTTTGGGGGGCGGGGAGACCCAGTACTTC. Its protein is CASNRRPLLGGGETQYF.